The subject of this entry is one T cell receptor beta chain. This clone's antigen is unknown. It has no much larger one-base neighbor in the sample; base qualities were not kept. The germline V gene provides CDR1 ENHRY and CDR2 SYGVKD. The CDR3, cysteine through phenylalanine, is 16 amino acids long. Just the 48-base CDR3 DNA is kept, in frame starting at base 1. Unmatched junction bases come to 12, with V trimmed by 6 bases and J by 2 bases. The trial excluded patients who had a history of autoimmune disease or who were on systemic immunosuppression. In every dose cohort, peripheral blood was drawn for TCR sequencing at baseline, cycle 4 day 1, and cycle 7 day 1. Samples were obtained from an open-label, multicenter, first-in-human phase I dose-escalation trial of ivuxolimab. The trial enrolled adults with locally advanced or metastatic head and neck squamous cell, hepatocellular, melanoma or renal cell carcinoma. Before TCR sequencing, CD4+ T cells and CD8+ T cells were sorted from peripheral blood as separate populations.

These data originate in a study of OX40 agonist ivuxolimab in advanced cancers. Looking at the study overall: Ivuxolimab was a fully human IgG2 agonistic monoclonal antibody targeting the costimulatory receptor OX40 (CD134). Intravenous ivuxolimab was administered to patients every 2 weeks at six dose levels: 0.01, 0.1, 0.3, 1.5, 3 and 10 mg/kg. Of the approximately 50 dose-escalation patients, hepatocellular carcinoma was present in roughly 19, melanoma in approximately 15, renal cell carcinoma in 9 and head and neck cancer in 9. A male proportion of around 81% and a mean age of 60 years, ranging from 23 to 79, were recorded for the dose-escalation cohort. Prior anti-PD-1, anti-PD-L1 or anti-CTLA-4 therapy was permitted, and approximately 41% of dose-escalation patients had received checkpoint inhibitors. Partial responses occurred in three dose-escalation patients: two with cutaneous melanoma and one with hepatocellular carcinoma. Peripheral TCRbeta sequencing was intended to test whether TCR sequence diversity was altered and clonal T-cell expansion was caused by ivuxolimab. The monotherapy dose-escalation portion (N ≈ 50 patients) of the phase I ivuxolimab trial is reported in the paper.

The research as a whole found: At doses of 0.1 to 3.0 mg/kg, clonal expansion of both CD4+ and CD8+ T cells in blood was seen between baseline and week 6. Low levels of normalized T-cell clonal expansion were also shown by some nonresponding patients. In partial responders in the 0.1-3.0 mg/kg groups, normalized peripheral clonal expansion was found to be among the lowest, especially among CD8+ T cells. After ivuxolimab, more expanded clones were found on average in CD8+ T cells than in CD4+ T cells. Antigen specificity was not determined for the clonally expanded peripheral T cells.

Genomic DNA was extracted from sorted cells for sequencing of the TCRbeta CDR3 region. The immunoSEQ Assay was used for sequencing of TCRbeta CDR3 regions. The source is immuneACCESS, and TCRdb retained only in-frame sequences with V and J called. Part of the clones is not carried over; for the studies checked, unresolved V genes explain less than half of this, and the remainder is unexplained. The sample profile shows 38,000 or so clones; approximately 89% of them were found once. The ten biggest clones cover roughly 3.7% of the sample. The specimen was CD4+ or CD8+ T cells sorted from blood, collected in a trial of the OX40 agonist ivuxolimab. The clonotype was recovered from an adult with an advanced solid tumor such as melanoma, head and neck, liver or kidney cancer. This chain joins TRBV10-3 to TRBJ2-5; 7 junctional bases match TRBD2. The nucleotides read TGTGCCATCAGCGGAACGAAACGCGGGAGACAAGAGACCCAGTACTTC. Translated, it gives CAISGTKRGRQETQYF.